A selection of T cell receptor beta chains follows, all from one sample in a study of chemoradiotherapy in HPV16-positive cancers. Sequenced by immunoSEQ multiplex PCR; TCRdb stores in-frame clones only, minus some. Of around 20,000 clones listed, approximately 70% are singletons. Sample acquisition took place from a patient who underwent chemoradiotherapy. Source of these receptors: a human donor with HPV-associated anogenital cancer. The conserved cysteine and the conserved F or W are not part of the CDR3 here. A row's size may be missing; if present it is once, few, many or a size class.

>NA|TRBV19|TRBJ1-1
ASRPGTGGAGTEAF
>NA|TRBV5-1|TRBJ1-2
ASSLGTANYGYT
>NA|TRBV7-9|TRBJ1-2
ASSREIDRVDGYT
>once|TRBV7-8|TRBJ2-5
ASRIVAQETQY
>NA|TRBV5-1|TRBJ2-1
ASRPQAGGYNEQF
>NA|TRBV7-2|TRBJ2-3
ASSLEASGGTSTDTQY
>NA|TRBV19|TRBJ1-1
ASSRADSLNTEAF
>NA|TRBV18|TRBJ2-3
ASSPRPGLAGGSTDTQY
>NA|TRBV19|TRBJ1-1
ASSPRPGTVSAILNTEAF
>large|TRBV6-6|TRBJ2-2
ASTSRGNTGELF
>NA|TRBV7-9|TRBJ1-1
ASSLDSGSTEAF
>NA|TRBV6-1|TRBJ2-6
ASSEKGFASGANVLT
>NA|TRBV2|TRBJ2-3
ASSEASGPQAPDTQY
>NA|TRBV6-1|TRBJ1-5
ASSAARDQPQH
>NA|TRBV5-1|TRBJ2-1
ASSLAGRNEYNEQF
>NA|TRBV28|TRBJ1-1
ASSFGTGGLNTEAF
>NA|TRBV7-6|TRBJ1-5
ASSSPQGITQPQH
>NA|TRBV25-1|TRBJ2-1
ASSLSGGNTYNEQF
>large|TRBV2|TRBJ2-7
ASSSPQAPLGEQY
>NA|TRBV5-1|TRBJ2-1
ASSIGTGGPLEQF
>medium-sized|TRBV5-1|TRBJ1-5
ASSLGQTGQPQH
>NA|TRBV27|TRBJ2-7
AKDPSYEQY
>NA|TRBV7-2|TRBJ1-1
ASSLGSTVLEAF
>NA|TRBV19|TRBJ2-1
ASSIVALGAGIDEQF
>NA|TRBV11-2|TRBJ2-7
ASSPFKGQQY
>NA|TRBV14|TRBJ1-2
ASSPTNDRGRFYGYT
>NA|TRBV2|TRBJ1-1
AIGRENTEAF
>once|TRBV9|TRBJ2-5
ASSVGGGGAVETQY
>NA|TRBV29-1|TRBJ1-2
SVVTQGVGYT
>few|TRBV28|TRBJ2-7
ASRREYEQY
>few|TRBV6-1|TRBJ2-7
ASSEARSSSYEQY
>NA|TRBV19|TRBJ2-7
ASSIGRTGEQY
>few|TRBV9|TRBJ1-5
ASSVVGTGGISNQPQH